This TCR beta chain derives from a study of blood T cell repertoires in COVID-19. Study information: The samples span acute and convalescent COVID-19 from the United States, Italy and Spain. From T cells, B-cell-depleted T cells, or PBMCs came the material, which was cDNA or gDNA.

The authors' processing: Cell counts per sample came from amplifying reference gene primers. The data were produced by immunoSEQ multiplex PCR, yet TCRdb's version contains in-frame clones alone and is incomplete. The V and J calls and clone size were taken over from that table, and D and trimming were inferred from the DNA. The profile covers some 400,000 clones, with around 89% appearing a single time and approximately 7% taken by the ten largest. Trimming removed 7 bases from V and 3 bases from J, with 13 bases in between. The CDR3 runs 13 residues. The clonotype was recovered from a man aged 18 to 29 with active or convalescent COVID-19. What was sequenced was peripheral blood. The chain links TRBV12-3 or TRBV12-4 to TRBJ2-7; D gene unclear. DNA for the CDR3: TGTGCCAGCACTAATTCCCACTTCTACGAGCAGTACTTC. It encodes CASTNSHFYEQYF.